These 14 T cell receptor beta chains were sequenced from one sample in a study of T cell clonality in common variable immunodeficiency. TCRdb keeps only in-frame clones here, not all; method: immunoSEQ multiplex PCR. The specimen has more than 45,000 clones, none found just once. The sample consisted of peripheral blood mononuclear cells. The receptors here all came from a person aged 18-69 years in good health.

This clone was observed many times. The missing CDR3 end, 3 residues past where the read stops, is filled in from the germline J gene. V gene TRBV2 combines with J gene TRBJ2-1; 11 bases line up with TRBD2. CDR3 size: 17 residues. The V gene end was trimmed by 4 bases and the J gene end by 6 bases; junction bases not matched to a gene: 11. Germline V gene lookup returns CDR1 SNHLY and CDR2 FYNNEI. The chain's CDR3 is CASSGLAGGLLINEQFF. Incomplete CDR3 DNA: TGTGCCAGCAGTGGCCTAGCGGGGGGTCTATTGATCAATGAG.

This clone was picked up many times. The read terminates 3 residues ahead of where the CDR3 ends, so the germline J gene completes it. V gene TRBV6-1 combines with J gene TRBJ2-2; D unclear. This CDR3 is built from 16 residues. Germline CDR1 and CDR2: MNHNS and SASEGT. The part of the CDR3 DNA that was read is TGTGCCAGCAGTGATTATGCAGCCTCAACTAATGAAAAG. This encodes CASSDYAASTNEK. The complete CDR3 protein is CASSDYAASTNEKLFF.

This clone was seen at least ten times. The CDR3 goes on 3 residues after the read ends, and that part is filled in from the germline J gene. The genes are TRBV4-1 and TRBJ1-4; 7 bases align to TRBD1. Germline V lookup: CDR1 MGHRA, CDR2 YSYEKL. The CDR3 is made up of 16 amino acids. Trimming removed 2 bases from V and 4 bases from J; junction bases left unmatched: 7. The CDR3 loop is CASSQPRDSHNEKLFF. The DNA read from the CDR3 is TGCGCCAGCAGCCAACCTCGGGACAGCCATAATGAAAAA.

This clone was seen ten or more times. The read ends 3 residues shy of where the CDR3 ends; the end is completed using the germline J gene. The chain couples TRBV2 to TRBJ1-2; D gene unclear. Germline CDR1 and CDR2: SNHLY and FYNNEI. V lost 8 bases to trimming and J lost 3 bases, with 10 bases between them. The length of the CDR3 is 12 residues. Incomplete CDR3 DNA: TGTGCCAGCCTGCGACGGGACTATGGC. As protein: CASLRRDYG. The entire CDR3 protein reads CASLRRDYGYTF. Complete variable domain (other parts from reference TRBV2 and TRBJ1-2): EPEVTQTPSHQVTQMGQEVILRCVPISNHLYFYWYRQILGQKVEFLVSFYNNEISEKSEIFDDQFSVERPDGSNFTLKIRSTKLEDSAMYFCASLRRDYGYTFGSGTRLTVV.

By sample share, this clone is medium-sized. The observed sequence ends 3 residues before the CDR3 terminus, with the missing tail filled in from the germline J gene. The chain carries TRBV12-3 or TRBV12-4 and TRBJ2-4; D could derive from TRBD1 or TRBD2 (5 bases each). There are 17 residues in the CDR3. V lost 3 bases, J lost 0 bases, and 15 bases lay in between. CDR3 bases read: TGTGCCAGCAGTTTGGGGCGAGAGGGCTTAGCCAAAAACATT. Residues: CASSLGREGLAKNI. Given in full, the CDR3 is CASSLGREGLAKNIQYF.

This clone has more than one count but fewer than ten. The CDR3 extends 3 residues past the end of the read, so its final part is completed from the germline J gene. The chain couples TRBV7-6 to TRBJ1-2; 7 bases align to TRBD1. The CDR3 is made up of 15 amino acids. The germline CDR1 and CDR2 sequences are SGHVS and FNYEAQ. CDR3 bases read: TGTGCCAGCAGCTTAGCCGGGACAGCCTCCTACGAC. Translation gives CASSLAGTASYD. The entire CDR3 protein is CASSLAGTASYDYTF.

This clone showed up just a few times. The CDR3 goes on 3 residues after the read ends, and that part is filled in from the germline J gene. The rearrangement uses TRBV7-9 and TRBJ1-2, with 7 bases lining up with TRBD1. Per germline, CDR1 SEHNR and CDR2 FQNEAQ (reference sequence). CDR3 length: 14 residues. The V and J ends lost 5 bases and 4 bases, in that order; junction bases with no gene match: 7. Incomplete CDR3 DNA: TGTGCCAGCAGCCCCATGGGACAGTCCTATGGC. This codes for CASSPMGQSYG. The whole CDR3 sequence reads CASSPMGQSYGYTF.

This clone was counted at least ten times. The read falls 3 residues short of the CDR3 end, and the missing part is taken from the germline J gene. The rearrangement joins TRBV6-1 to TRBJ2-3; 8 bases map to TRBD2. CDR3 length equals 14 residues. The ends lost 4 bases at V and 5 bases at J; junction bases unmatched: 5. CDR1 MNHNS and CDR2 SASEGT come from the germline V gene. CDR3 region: CASSARGVRDTQYF. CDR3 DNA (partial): TGTGCCAGCAGTGCGCGGGGGGTAAGAGATACG.

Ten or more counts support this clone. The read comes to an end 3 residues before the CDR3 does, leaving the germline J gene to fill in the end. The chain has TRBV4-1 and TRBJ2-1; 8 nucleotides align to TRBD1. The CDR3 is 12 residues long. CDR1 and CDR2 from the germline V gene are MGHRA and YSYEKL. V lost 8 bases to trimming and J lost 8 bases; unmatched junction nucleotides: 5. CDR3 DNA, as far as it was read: TGCGCCAGCGCGCAACAGGGGGATGAG. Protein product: CASAQQGDE. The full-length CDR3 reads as CASAQQGDEQFF.

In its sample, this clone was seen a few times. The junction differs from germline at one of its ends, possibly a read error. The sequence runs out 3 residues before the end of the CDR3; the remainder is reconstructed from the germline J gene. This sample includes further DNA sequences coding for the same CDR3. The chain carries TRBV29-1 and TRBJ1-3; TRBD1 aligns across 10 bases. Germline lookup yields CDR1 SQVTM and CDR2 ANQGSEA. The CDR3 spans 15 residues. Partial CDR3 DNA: TGCAGCGTTGAGGACAGGGGGTACTCTGGAAACACA. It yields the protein CSVEDRGYSGNT. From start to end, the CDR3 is CSVEDRGYSGNTIYF.

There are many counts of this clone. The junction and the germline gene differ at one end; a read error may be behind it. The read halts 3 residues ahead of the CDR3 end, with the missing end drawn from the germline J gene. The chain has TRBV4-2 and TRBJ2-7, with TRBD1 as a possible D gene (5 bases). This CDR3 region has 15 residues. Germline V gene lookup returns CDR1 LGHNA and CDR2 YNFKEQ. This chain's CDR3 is CASSQAQGSSYEQYF. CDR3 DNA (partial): TGCGCCAGCAGCCAAGCCCAGGGCAGCTCCTACGAG.

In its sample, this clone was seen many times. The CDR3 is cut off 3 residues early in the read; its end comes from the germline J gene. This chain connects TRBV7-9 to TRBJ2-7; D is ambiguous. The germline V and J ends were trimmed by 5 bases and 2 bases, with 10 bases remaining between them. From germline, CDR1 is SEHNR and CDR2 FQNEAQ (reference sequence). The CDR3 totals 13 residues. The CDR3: CASSPKGPYEQYF. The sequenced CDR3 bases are TGTGCCAGCAGCCCTAAGGGTCCCTACGAG.

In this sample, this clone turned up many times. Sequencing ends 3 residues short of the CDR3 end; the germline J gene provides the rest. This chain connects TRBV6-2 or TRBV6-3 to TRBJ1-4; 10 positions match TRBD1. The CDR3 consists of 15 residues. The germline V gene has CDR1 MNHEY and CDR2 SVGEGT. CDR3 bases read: TGTGCCAGCAGTTACTCCGGGACAGGGGAGTCACCA. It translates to CASSYSGTGESP. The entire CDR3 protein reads CASSYSGTGESPLFF.

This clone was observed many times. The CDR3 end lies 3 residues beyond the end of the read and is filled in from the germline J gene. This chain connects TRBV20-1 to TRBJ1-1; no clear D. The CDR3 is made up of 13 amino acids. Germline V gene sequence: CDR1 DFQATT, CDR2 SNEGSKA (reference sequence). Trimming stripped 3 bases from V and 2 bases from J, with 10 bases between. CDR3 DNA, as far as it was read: TGCAGTGCTAGTGCACAGCTAAACACTGAA. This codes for CSASAQLNTE. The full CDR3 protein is CSASAQLNTEAFF.